One and the same sample provided the 16 T cell receptor beta chains below, sequenced in a study of CD8 T cells in Susac syndrome (dated by TCRdb to between 2017 and 2020). Libraries were made using the immunoSEQ multiplex PCR assay. RNA was extracted with the RNeasy kit and roughly 0.45 to 1 ug was reverse transcribed using random hexamers. TCRdb reran the public reads through fastp at Q25 and MiXCR, keeping productive beta chains. Every distinct CDR3 protein forms one entry, paired with its most common genes and DNA. The sample has about 110,000 distinct CDR3 sequences on record, approximately 93% of them singletons. The ten largest clones capture around 0.38% of the sample. Sequences were obtained from CD8+ T cells from PBMCs. These receptor sequences come from a human donor with Susac syndrome.

A single count supports this clonotype. This chain uses TRBV5-4 with TRBJ2-5; 9 nucleotides line up with TRBD2. The length of the CDR3 is 14 residues. Germline V CDR1 and CDR2: SGHNT, YYREEE (reference sequence). With V trimmed by 6 bases and J by 3 bases, 6 bases remained unmatched. CDR3 bases: TGTGCCAGCAACCAGCGGGGGGACAAAGAGACCCAGTACTTC. Residues: CASNQRGDKETQYF.

This clonotype was found once. The chain couples TRBV27 to TRBJ2-5; a weak D match, TRBD2 (5 bases). The CDR3 totals 14 residues. Trimming took off 5 bases at V and 5 bases at J, with 15 bases between the two ends. Per germline, CDR1 MNHEY and CDR2 SMNVEV (reference sequence). The CDR3 loop is CASSPGLTGETQYF. In DNA form, the CDR3 reads TGTGCCAGCAGTCCCGGACTGACCGGGGAGACCCAGTACTTC.

The rearrangement joins TRBV27 to TRBJ2-7; D is unresolved. The V gene's germline CDR1 is MNHEY and CDR2 SMNVEV (reference sequence). The CDR3 sequence is 12 residues long. The germline V and J ends were trimmed by 5 bases and 6 bases, with 11 bases remaining between them. The CDR3 bases are TGTGCCAGCAGTCCATCCCCGGGCGAGCAGTACTTC. Protein sequence: CASSPSPGEQYF.

The rearrangement uses TRBV12-5 and TRBJ2-5, with a tentative D call TRBD2 (6 bases). The CDR3 is 14 residues long. Looked up from germline, CDR1 is LGHNT and CDR2 is FRNRAP. V was trimmed by 6 bases and J by 7 bases, leaving 18 bases between them. The CDR3 is CASGADRGIRTQYF. In DNA form, the CDR3 reads TGTGCTAGTGGCGCGGATCGGGGGATTAGGACCCAGTACTTC.

This chain connects TRBV7-6 to TRBJ2-5, with D unresolved. The CDR3 consists of 18 residues. V was clipped by 4 bases and J by 0 bases, with 21 bases between them. The germline CDR1 and CDR2 sequences are SGHVS and FNYEAQ. CDR3 coding DNA: TGTGCCAGCAGCTCGACCACCCAGGTCGTAGAGTACCAAGAGACCCAGTACTTC. This sequence encodes CASSSTTQVVEYQETQYF.

This clonotype was picked up one time. This chain's CDR3 is CSARDRTLSGDTQYF. The CDR3 DNA follows: TGCAGTGCTAGAGACCGGACCTTGTCTGGAGATACGCAGTATTTT. The V call is TRBV20-1, the J call TRBJ2-3; D ambiguous. Between the trimmed V and J ends, which lost 0 bases and 5 bases, there was a span of 15 bases. This CDR3 contains 15 residues. Per the germline V gene, CDR1 is DFQATT and CDR2 is SNEGSKA (reference sequence).

For the CDR3, the DNA is TGCAGTGCTAGAGACCCCTTTAGACAGACTTCCTACGAGCAGTACTTC. This encodes CSARDPFRQTSYEQYF. The chain employs TRBV20-1 and TRBJ2-7; D is possibly TRBD1 (5 bases). Germline V gene lookup returns CDR1 DFQATT and CDR2 SNEGSKA (reference sequence). V shed 0 bases and J shed 1 base, with 16 bases lying between them. The CDR3 is made up of 16 amino acids.

The chain is built from TRBV9 and TRBJ2-1; TRBD2 matches 9 bases. Germline CDR1 and CDR2: SGDLS and YYNGEE. The CDR3 has 16 residues. J gave up 9 bases and V 4 bases, and 14 bases lay outside the gene matches. In DNA, the CDR3 is TGTGCCAGCAGCCCCCGGATAGCGGGGGAATACGGTGAGCAGTTCTTC. Translating it yields CASSPRIAGEYGEQFF. Filled out from reference TRBV9 and TRBJ2-1, the complete variable domain reads DSGVTQTPKHLITATGQRVTLRCSPRSGDLSVYWYQQSLDQGLQFLIQYYNGEERAKGNILERFSAQQFPDLHSELNLSSLELGDSALYFCASSPRIAGEYGEQFFGPGTRLTVL.

The chain employs TRBV10-3 and TRBJ2-3; D not resolved. This CDR3 is 14 amino acids long. The germline V gene has CDR1 ENHRY and CDR2 SYGVKD. V lost 0 bases and J lost 6, with 10 bases in between. CDR3 bases: TGTGCCATCAGTGAGTCAGGCGACGGGGATACGCAGTATTTT. Amino acid sequence: CAISESGDGDTQYF.

This clonotype was counted a few times. The rearrangement uses TRBV13 and TRBJ2-5; D ambiguous. This CDR3 contains 14 residues. The V gene's germline CDR1 is PRHDT and CDR2 FYEKMQ (reference sequence). The V end was cut by 1 base, the J end by 2 bases, with 8 bases between. CDR3 nucleotide sequence: TGTGCCAGCAGCTTAGCTCGCGGTCAAGAGACCCAGTACTTC. Its translation: CASSLARGQETQYF.

The J gene is TRBJ2-5, the V gene TRBV16; no definite D call. Per germline, CDR1 KGHSY and CDR2 FQNENV. The CDR3 contains 15 residues. Trimming took off 2 bases at V and 0 bases at J, with 10 bases between the two ends. The CDR3 DNA reads TGTGCCAGCAGCCAAAGTGGCTCCAACCAAGAGACCCAGTACTTC. This sequence encodes CASSQSGSNQETQYF.

The chain couples TRBV11-2 to TRBJ2-5; D is possibly TRBD2 (7 bases). The CDR3 is made up of 14 amino acids. Germline V gene sequence: CDR1 SGHAT, CDR2 FQNNGV. Trimming stripped 5 bases from V and 0 bases from J, with 10 bases between. CDR3 bases: TGTGCCAGCAGCCGGGGGGCAGACCAAGAGACCCAGTACTTC. This sequence encodes CASSRGADQETQYF.

V and J are TRBV25-1 and TRBJ2-1, with D unresolved. CDR1 and CDR2 from the germline V gene are MGHDK and SYGVNS. The CDR3 covers 13 residues. V gave up 4 bases and J gave up 7 bases, with 11 bases separating them. CDR3 nucleotides: TGTGCCAGCAGTGGGGGTAGTGGTAATGAGCAGTTCTTC. It encodes CASSGGSGNEQFF.

The chain is built from TRBV3-1 and TRBJ2-5; weak D call: TRBD2 (7 bases). The CDR3 is 16 residues long. CDR1 LGHDT and CDR2 YNNKEL come from the germline V gene (reference sequence). The V and J ends lost 6 bases and 5 bases respectively, with 22 bases between them. For the CDR3, the DNA is TGTGCCAGCAGGAAGGGGGGGATTCGGTCATGGGAGACCCAGTACTTC. Protein product: CASRKGGIRSWETQYF.

The chain employs TRBV6-5 and TRBJ2-1; 10 bases map to TRBD1. The V and J ends lost 5 bases and 6 bases, in that order; junction bases with no gene match: 4. The CDR3 has 14 amino acids. In germline, CDR1 is MNHEY, CDR2 SVGAGI. The CDR3 DNA sequence: TGTGCCAGCAGTATTGGGACAGGGGCCAATGAGCAGTTCTTC. It yields the protein CASSIGTGANEQFF.

The CDR3 DNA sequence: TGTGCCAGCAGCAAAACGAGCACAGATACGCAGTATTTT. It encodes CASSKTSTDTQYF. The V and J genes are TRBV3-1 and TRBJ2-3; no definite D call. Trimming took 5 bases from V and 0 from J, leaving 6 bases between them. This CDR3 is 13 amino acids long. CDR1 is LGHDT and CDR2 is YNNKEL in the germline V gene (reference sequence).